These T cell receptor beta chains were read from a single sample in a study of T cells in Graves' hyperthyroidism and ophthalmopathy. TCRdb analysed the multiplex PCR reads with MiXCR anew, one entry per CDR3 protein. The sample comprises more than 550,000 distinct CDR3 sequences, 15% to 20% of which are singletons, and roughly 16% rests with the top ten. Material for sequencing was blood. The receptors shown here come from a man in his forties or fifties with Graves' hyperthyroidism. Each CDR3 is given with its conserved first and last residue. D genes are given only for firm matches. Clone size is stated in some rows and not others, as once, few, many or a class when expanded.

v_gene: TRBV4-1; len: 16; abundance: -; j_gene: TRBJ2-7; d_gene: -; CDR3aa: CASSQEWLRSSYEQYF; CDR3nt: TGCGCCAGCAGCCAAGAATGGCTAAGAAGCTCCTACGAGCAGTACTTC
v_gene: TRBV11-2; len: 14; abundance: -; j_gene: TRBJ2-7; d_gene: -; CDR3aa: CASSSSAYLNEQYF; CDR3nt: TGTGCCAGCAGCTCCTCGGCCTATCTCAACGAGCAGTACTTC
v_gene: TRBV12-3/TRBV12-4; len: 15; abundance: many; j_gene: TRBJ2-1; d_gene: TRBD1; CDR3aa: CASSYTGQGLDEQFF; CDR3nt: TGTGCCAGCAGTTACACGGGACAGGGGTTGGATGAGCAGTTCTTC
v_gene: TRBV9; len: 14; abundance: few; j_gene: TRBJ2-5; d_gene: TRBD2; CDR3aa: CASSASGSKETQYF; CDR3nt: TGTGCCAGCAGCGCTAGCGGGAGTAAGGAGACCCAGTACTTC
v_gene: TRBV2; len: 16; abundance: many; j_gene: TRBJ2-5; d_gene: -; CDR3aa: CASSTLSPPTLQTQYF; CDR3nt: TGTGCCAGCAGTACGCTCTCACCCCCTACCCTGCAGACCCAGTACTTC
v_gene: TRBV7-9; len: 14; abundance: few; j_gene: TRBJ2-5; d_gene: -; CDR3aa: CASSFRGMQETQYF; CDR3nt: TGTGCCAGCAGCTTCCGCGGAATGCAAGAGACCCAGTACTTC
v_gene: TRBV10-3; len: 14; abundance: many; j_gene: TRBJ2-1; d_gene: -; CDR3aa: CAIRDTSVYNEQFF; CDR3nt: TGTGCCATCAGGGATACCTCCGTGTACAATGAGCAGTTCTTC
v_gene: TRBV5-8; len: 13; abundance: many; j_gene: TRBJ2-5; d_gene: -; CDR3aa: CASSSRDLETQYF; CDR3nt: TGTGCCAGCAGCTCCCGGGACTTGGAGACCCAGTACTTC
v_gene: TRBV19; len: 14; abundance: many; j_gene: TRBJ2-2; d_gene: -; CDR3aa: CASSIEGNTGELFF; CDR3nt: TGTGCCAGTAGTATAGAAGGGAACACCGGGGAGCTGTTTTTT
v_gene: TRBV28; len: 15; abundance: -; j_gene: TRBJ2-7; d_gene: TRBD1; CDR3aa: CASSFAGTGSHEQYF; CDR3nt: TGTGCCAGCAGCTTCGCCGGGACAGGGTCCCACGAGCAGTACTTC
v_gene: TRBV25-1; len: 11; abundance: -; j_gene: TRBJ1-1; d_gene: -; CDR3aa: CASRDTGRAFF; CDR3nt: TGTGCCAGCAGGGATACAGGGAGGGCTTTCTTT
v_gene: TRBV28; len: 16; abundance: many; j_gene: TRBJ2-2; d_gene: TRBD1; CDR3aa: CASSFYRTGKTGELFF; CDR3nt: TGTGCCAGCAGTTTTTACCGGACAGGGAAGACCGGGGAGCTGTTTTTT
v_gene: TRBV6-5; len: 17; abundance: many; j_gene: TRBJ1-4; d_gene: -; CDR3aa: CASSYSKMAALNEKLFF; CDR3nt: TGTGCCAGCAGTTACTCGAAGATGGCGGCTTTAAATGAAAAACTGTTTTTT
v_gene: TRBV7-2; len: 15; abundance: few; j_gene: TRBJ2-1; d_gene: TRBD2; CDR3aa: CASARGERAYNEQFF; CDR3nt: TGTGCCAGCGCGCGGGGGGAAAGGGCCTACAATGAGCAGTTCTTC
v_gene: TRBV7-9; len: 16; abundance: -; j_gene: TRBJ2-4; d_gene: TRBD1; CDR3aa: CASSPRLTGGENIQYF; CDR3nt: TGTGCCAGCAGCCCCCGCCTGACAGGGGGCGAAAACATTCAGTACTTC
v_gene: TRBV12-5; len: 15; abundance: many; j_gene: TRBJ2-2; d_gene: -; CDR3aa: CASGSRAGSTGELFF; CDR3nt: TGTGCTAGTGGGTCCAGGGCAGGGTCCACCGGGGAGCTGTTTTTT
v_gene: TRBV19; len: 15; abundance: few; j_gene: TRBJ2-1; d_gene: TRBD1; CDR3aa: CASQRDRGSYNEQFF; CDR3nt: TGTGCCAGCCAAAGGGACAGGGGCTCCTACAATGAGCAGTTCTTC
v_gene: TRBV2; len: 15; abundance: few; j_gene: TRBJ2-3; d_gene: TRBD1; CDR3aa: CASSVGTGYTDTQYF; CDR3nt: TGTGCCAGCAGTGTTGGGACAGGTTACACAGATACGCAGTATTTT
v_gene: TRBV28; len: 14; abundance: few; j_gene: TRBJ2-1; d_gene: TRBD1; CDR3aa: CASSLVGGANEQFF; CDR3nt: TGTGCCAGCAGTTTGGTAGGGGGCGCGAATGAGCAGTTCTTC
v_gene: TRBV4-3; len: 14; abundance: few; j_gene: TRBJ2-5; d_gene: -; CDR3aa: CASSQDVREETQYF; CDR3nt: TGCGCCAGCAGCCAAGATGTAAGGGAGGAGACCCAGTACTTC
v_gene: TRBV7-6; len: 14; abundance: -; j_gene: TRBJ1-5; d_gene: -; CDR3aa: CASSLAETNQPQHF; CDR3nt: TGTGCCAGCAGCTTAGCGGAGACCAATCAGCCCCAGCATTTT
v_gene: TRBV20-1; len: 14; abundance: -; j_gene: TRBJ2-2; d_gene: -; CDR3aa: CSAGGTGNTGELFF; CDR3nt: TGCAGTGCAGGGGGGACGGGGAACACCGGGGAGCTGTTTTTT
v_gene: TRBV19; len: 14; abundance: few; j_gene: TRBJ2-1; d_gene: TRBD2; CDR3aa: CASSIREGSDEQFF; CDR3nt: TGTGCCAGTAGTATCCGGGAGGGTAGCGATGAGCAGTTCTTC
v_gene: TRBV3-1; len: 17; abundance: many; j_gene: TRBJ2-3; d_gene: TRBD2; CDR3aa: CASSQVTSGASTDTQYF; CDR3nt: TGTGCCAGCAGCCAAGTAACTAGCGGGGCCAGCACAGATACGCAGTATTTT
v_gene: TRBV7-2; len: 15; abundance: few; j_gene: TRBJ2-7; d_gene: -; CDR3aa: CASSTGAGYPYEQYF; CDR3nt: TGTGCCAGCAGCACGGGGGCGGGATATCCCTACGAGCAGTACTTC
v_gene: TRBV7-2; len: 14; abundance: -; j_gene: TRBJ2-1; d_gene: -; CDR3aa: CAISLTVRSDEQFF; CDR3nt: TGTGCCATCAGCTTAACGGTCCGCAGCGATGAGCAGTTCTTC
v_gene: TRBV25-1; len: 15; abundance: few; j_gene: TRBJ2-5; d_gene: TRBD2; CDR3aa: CATQGGGDLQETQYF; CDR3nt: TGTGCCACCCAAGGTGGGGGGGACCTCCAAGAGACCCAGTACTTC
v_gene: TRBV6-2/TRBV6-3; len: 19; abundance: many; j_gene: TRBJ2-1; d_gene: TRBD2; CDR3aa: CASSYRGLAGGSSYNEQFF; CDR3nt: TGTGCCAGCAGTTACCGCGGACTAGCGGGGGGGAGCTCCTACAATGAGCAGTTCTTC
v_gene: TRBV20-1; len: 18; abundance: -; j_gene: TRBJ2-6; d_gene: TRBD2; CDR3aa: CSARVRTSGNSGANVLTF; CDR3nt: TGCAGTGCTAGAGTAAGGACTAGCGGGAACTCTGGGGCCAACGTCCTGACTTTC
v_gene: TRBV19; len: 14; abundance: -; j_gene: TRBJ2-7; d_gene: -; CDR3aa: CASSFGDNSYEQYF; CDR3nt: TGTGCCAGTAGTTTTGGGGACAACTCCTACGAGCAGTACTTC
v_gene: TRBV28; len: 15; abundance: many; j_gene: TRBJ2-3; d_gene: TRBD2; CDR3aa: CASSQTSASTDTQYF; CDR3nt: TGTGCCAGCAGCCAGACTAGCGCTAGCACAGATACGCAGTATTTT
v_gene: TRBV6-1; len: 16; abundance: -; j_gene: TRBJ2-3; d_gene: -; CDR3aa: CASSWYKGVSTDTQYF; CDR3nt: TGTGCCAGCAGTTGGTACAAAGGAGTGAGCACAGATACGCAGTATTTT
v_gene: TRBV2; len: 15; abundance: many; j_gene: TRBJ2-1; d_gene: TRBD2; CDR3aa: CASRTSGSLYNEQFF; CDR3nt: TGTGCCAGCAGAACTAGCGGGAGCCTCTACAATGAGCAGTTCTTC
v_gene: TRBV24-1; len: 15; abundance: -; j_gene: TRBJ2-3; d_gene: TRBD1; CDR3aa: CATSLGTGSADTQYF; CDR3nt: TGTGCCACCAGTTTGGGGACAGGGTCGGCAGATACGCAGTATTTT
v_gene: TRBV6-1; len: 16; abundance: many; j_gene: TRBJ1-2; d_gene: TRBD1; CDR3aa: CASSFSGTGHLYGYTF; CDR3nt: TGTGCCAGCAGTTTTTCCGGGACAGGGCATCTCTATGGCTACACCTTC
v_gene: TRBV19; len: 16; abundance: -; j_gene: TRBJ2-7; d_gene: TRBD1; CDR3aa: CASSIDWGTENYEQYF; CDR3nt: TGTGCCAGTAGTATAGATTGGGGGACAGAGAACTACGAGCAGTACTTC
v_gene: TRBV12-3/TRBV12-4; len: 15; abundance: many; j_gene: TRBJ1-3; d_gene: TRBD1; CDR3aa: CASSPQGAFGNTIYF; CDR3nt: TGTGCCAGCAGCCCGCAGGGGGCGTTTGGAAACACCATATATTTT
v_gene: TRBV20-1; len: 15; abundance: many; j_gene: TRBJ2-5; d_gene: -; CDR3aa: CSARVLGGPQETQYF; CDR3nt: TGCAGTGCTAGAGTTCTCGGGGGGCCCCAAGAGACCCAGTACTTC
v_gene: TRBV15; len: 16; abundance: -; j_gene: TRBJ2-6; d_gene: -; CDR3aa: CATSRPLDSGANVLTF; CDR3nt: TGTGCCACCAGCAGACCTTTAGACTCTGGGGCCAACGTCCTGACTTTC
v_gene: TRBV10-3; len: 16; abundance: many; j_gene: TRBJ1-1; d_gene: TRBD1; CDR3aa: CAIRGTATTGDTEAFF; CDR3nt: TGTGCCATCAGGGGGACAGCGACAACCGGGGACACTGAAGCTTTCTTT
v_gene: TRBV5-1; len: 16; abundance: -; j_gene: TRBJ2-4; d_gene: -; CDR3aa: CASSLEGGPAKNIQYF; CDR3nt: TGCGCCAGCAGCTTGGAAGGGGGTCCCGCCAAAAACATTCAGTACTTC
v_gene: TRBV9; len: 14; abundance: many; j_gene: TRBJ1-1; d_gene: TRBD1; CDR3aa: CASSASTGYTEAFF; CDR3nt: TGTGCCAGCAGCGCATCGACAGGGTACACTGAAGCTTTCTTT
v_gene: TRBV6-2/TRBV6-3; len: 17; abundance: few; j_gene: TRBJ2-7; d_gene: -; CDR3aa: CASSYSHLDGDSYEQYF; CDR3nt: TGTGCCAGCAGTTACTCTCACCTGGACGGGGACTCCTACGAGCAGTACTTC
v_gene: TRBV3-1; len: 15; abundance: few; j_gene: TRBJ2-1; d_gene: -; CDR3aa: CASSPSMDSLNEQFF; CDR3nt: TGTGCCAGCAGCCCATCCATGGACAGTCTCAATGAGCAGTTCTTC
v_gene: TRBV27; len: 13; abundance: few; j_gene: TRBJ2-3; d_gene: -; CDR3aa: CASSSRSVGTQYF; CDR3nt: TGTGCCAGCAGTTCCCGGTCTGTTGGTACGCAGTATTTT
v_gene: TRBV7-9; len: 14; abundance: many; j_gene: TRBJ1-2; d_gene: -; CDR3aa: CASSTSGINYGYTF; CDR3nt: TGTGCCAGCAGCACCTCGGGGATCAACTATGGCTACACCTTC
v_gene: TRBV29-1; len: 13; abundance: -; j_gene: TRBJ1-4; d_gene: TRBD1; CDR3aa: CSARQGAEEKLFF; CDR3nt: TGCAGCGCAAGACAGGGGGCGGAGGAAAAACTGTTTTTT
v_gene: TRBV14; len: 15; abundance: few; j_gene: TRBJ1-1; d_gene: -; CDR3aa: CASSQDLSLNTEAFF; CDR3nt: TGTGCCAGCAGCCAAGATTTGAGTTTGAACACTGAAGCTTTCTTT
v_gene: TRBV11-2; len: 19; abundance: few; j_gene: TRBJ2-7; d_gene: -; CDR3aa: CASSLVLTRIPGFGYEQYF; CDR3nt: TGTGCCAGCAGCTTAGTTCTTACACGGATACCGGGATTCGGCTACGAGCAGTACTTC